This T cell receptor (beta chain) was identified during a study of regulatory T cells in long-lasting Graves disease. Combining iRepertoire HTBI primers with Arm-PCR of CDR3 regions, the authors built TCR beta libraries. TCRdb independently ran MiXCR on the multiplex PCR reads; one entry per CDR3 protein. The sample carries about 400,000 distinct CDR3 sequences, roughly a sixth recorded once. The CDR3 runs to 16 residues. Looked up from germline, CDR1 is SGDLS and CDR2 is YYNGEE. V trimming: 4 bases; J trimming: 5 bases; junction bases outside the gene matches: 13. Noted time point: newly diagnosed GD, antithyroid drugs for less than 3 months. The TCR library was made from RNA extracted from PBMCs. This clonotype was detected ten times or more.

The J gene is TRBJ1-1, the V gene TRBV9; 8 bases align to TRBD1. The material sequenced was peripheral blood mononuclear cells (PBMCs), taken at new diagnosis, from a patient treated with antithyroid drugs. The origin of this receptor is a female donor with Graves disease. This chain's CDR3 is CASSNPVDRGGTEAFF. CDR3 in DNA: TGTGCCAGCAGCAACCCCGTCGACAGGGGAGGTACTGAAGCTTTCTTT.